Here is one TCR beta chain with its context. Cohorts were based on clinical histories the participants reported. Method: immunoSEQ multiplex PCR; TCRdb's copy keeps in-frame clones and lacks some. The sample consists of 200,000 to 250,000 clones, 90% of them appearing once. This CDR3 is 11 amino acids long. V was shortened by 3 bases and J by 8 bases, with 4 bases between the two germline ends. The sample belongs to a study of blood T cell repertoires in COVID-19. Study context: COVID-19 samples from acute and convalescent phases originated in the United States, Italy and Spain.

The sequencing sample was made of PBMCs or T cells enriched from blood (not recorded which). The chain has TRBV12-3 or TRBV12-4 and TRBJ2-2, with D unclear. The source of this sequence is a young man who had been exposed to COVID-19. The CDR3 DNA follows: TGTGCCAGCAGTTTCGGTGGGGAGCTGTTTTTT. This sequence encodes CASSFGGELFF.